The source of this TCR beta chain is a study of shared clonotypes between healthy human individuals. With regard to this clone: Its antigen is undetermined.

The germline V gene encodes CDR1 SGHRS and CDR2 YFSETQ. CDR3 length: 16 amino acids. Trimming pared 2 bases from V and 0 bases from J, leaving 11 bases between. Assay used: immunoSEQ multiplex PCR; TCRdb lists only in-frame clones, some missing. The table shows 2 million to 2.5 million clones, with over 85% occurring only once. Study findings and constraints: Sampling involved blood alone; tissue repertoires likely differ.

Researchers partitioned CD4+ cells into CD45RA+ naive and CD45RA-negative memory subsets. This chain links TRBV5-1 with TRBJ2-2, with D possibly matching TRBD2 (5 bases). The clonotype originates from a man in his late teens or twenties in good health. Some clones in this sample may be carry-over from other donors' samples. Sequenced: naive CD4+ T cells from PBMCs. This sample's subset: CD45RA+ positively selected. In DNA, the CDR3 is TGCGCCAGCAGCTTCGGACTTCCCTCGAACACCGGGGAGCTGTTTTTT. Translated, it gives CASSFGLPSNTGELFF.